These T cell receptor beta chains were read from a single sample in a study of T cells in Graves' hyperthyroidism and ophthalmopathy. TCRdb reprocessed the multiplex PCR reads with MiXCR, giving one entry per CDR3 protein. Of over 500,000 distinct CDR3 sequences in the sample, approximately 17% were seen once. The specimen sequenced was blood. All receptors come from a woman aged 18-35 years with Graves' ophthalmopathy. The CDR3 runs from the conserved cysteine through the conserved F or W.

V	CDR3
TRBV19	CASSPRDSVNQPQHF
TRBV6-4	CASSDFQGSTEAFF
TRBV30	CAWSPRPGQVSWGQYF
TRBV28	CASTAGGHYNQPQHF
TRBV15	CATSRDGVAEGHTF
TRBV19	CASSIAGVENNEQFF
TRBV7-9	CASSLEGGAWYGYTF
TRBV6-1	CASNSKDRGNQPQHF
TRBV11-2	CASSLDYPGGGYTF
TRBV28	CASTSGTVNSPLHF
TRBV6-2/TRBV6-3	CASSYGATGELFF
TRBV20-1	CSAITRRTDTQYF
TRBV5-4	CASSTVGGSTDTQYF
TRBV13	CASSSRTSGSHSEQYF
TRBV11-2	CASSRLGTAYGYTF
TRBV13	CASSPTPRNTNYGYTF
TRBV13	CASSPPTSGPEQYF
TRBV12-3/TRBV12-4	CASSLDGVNQPQHF
TRBV4-3	CASSQDSQTYNEQFF
TRBV7-6	CASSLGVGGLNQPQHF
TRBV3-1	CASSQPSGGRYEQYF
TRBV6-1	CASTRTGGSEQYF
TRBV3-1	CASSPGNRNTIYF
TRBV6-1	CASKSGTGTSYEQYF
TRBV5-1	CASSLDINTEAFF
TRBV19	CASSRGLEVRNEQFF
TRBV28	CASRPPGQVNTEAFF
TRBV27	CASSTYGLAGDTDTQYF
TRBV7-2	CASSRNSPGLAGGETQYF
TRBV6-8	CASPRRDEQFF
TRBV6-2/TRBV6-3	CASSYGTSGRTDTQYF
TRBV5-1	CASSWRGQDTGELFF
TRBV29-1	CSVVPRGSYEQYF
TRBV3-1	CASSQVGLAEGTDTQYF
TRBV6-4	CARSGAEDDYGYTF
TRBV25-1	CASSGNSRRRVWCNEQYF
TRBV3-1	CASSQDRATHQPQHF
TRBV11-2	CASSPIRTSGRGYEQYF
TRBV13	CASSPGQSSTEAFF
TRBV20-1	CSARDRGAASWTDTQYF
TRBV4-3	CASSQGGAGSPLHF
TRBV5-5	CASSLSQLAGVYEQYF
TRBV12-3/TRBV12-4	CASSLRQSDNSPLHF
TRBV11-2	CASSLLAGPPGKETQYF
TRBV20-1	CSSPRVIAGTDTQYF
TRBV20-1	CSATPRQGRTPIPYTQYF
TRBV28	CASSFQLESGGSANTEAFF
TRBV13	CASSLEAGVSYNGQFF
TRBV5-1	CASSSAGGTGTEQYF
TRBV18	CASSQRQGGVNNEQFF